These 27 T cell receptor beta chains share one sample of origin, sequenced in a study of control samples from healthy donors and cancer patients. Clones were read by immunoSEQ multiplex PCR, and TCRdb kept only the in-frame ones, dropping some. The sample comprises roughly 400,000 clones, 80% to 95% of which are singletons, and 6% to 7% rests with the top ten. The sequencing input was PBMCs. These receptors came from a middle-aged man with head and neck cancer.

The rearrangement links TRBV25-1 to TRBJ2-7; 9 nucleotides match TRBD2. Germline V gene data show CDR1 as MGHDK and CDR2 as SYGVNS. CDR3 length: 15 amino acids. Trimming took 2 bases from V and 2 from J; bases not matched to a gene: 4. The CDR3 reads CASSEKSGRTYEQYF. The CDR3 DNA sequence: TGTGCCAGCAGTGAAAAAAGCGGGAGGACCTACGAGCAGTACTTC.

The gene calls are TRBV27 and TRBJ2-3; D may be TRBD2 (6 bases). The length of the CDR3 is 16 residues. CDR1 is MNHEY and CDR2 is SMNVEV in the germline V gene (reference sequence). With 5 bases removed from V and 0 bases from J, the gap between germline ends came to 15 bases. This CDR3 reads CASSPGTLSSTDTQYF. CDR3 coding DNA: TGTGCCAGCAGTCCCGGGACTTTATCTAGCACAGATACGCAGTATTTT.

This clone was detected only once. The gene calls are TRBV29-1 and TRBJ2-3, with D perhaps matching TRBD1 or TRBD2 (5 bases each). The CDR3 runs 14 residues. V was shortened by 2 bases and J by 4 bases, with 13 bases between the two germline ends. Germline assignment: CDR1 SQVTM and CDR2 ANQGSEA. In DNA, the CDR3 is TGCAGCGTTGAATGGGGGACCTCCCCAGATACGCAGTATTTT. Translation gives CSVEWGTSPDTQYF.

V and J are TRBV29-1 and TRBJ2-5; D remains unclear. Germline values: CDR1 SQVTM, CDR2 ANQGSEA. The CDR3 sequence is 13 residues long. The ends were cut back, 5 bases at V and 3 bases at J, with 13 bases in the middle. The CDR3 nucleotides are TGCAGCGTTTGCAGAACGTCGAAAGAGACCCAGTACTTC. This encodes CSVCRTSKETQYF.

With respect to this clone: One end of the junction does not line up with germline, which may come from a read error. V gene TRBV5-1 combines with J gene TRBJ1-1; no definite D call. The germline V gene encodes CDR1 SGHRS and CDR2 YFSETQ. This CDR3 contains 15 residues. CDR3: CASGLSDPPNTEAFF. CDR3 bases: TGCGCCAGCGGCTTAAGCGACCCGCCGAACACTGAAGCTTTCTTT. Supplemented by reference TRBV5-1 and TRBJ1-1, the full variable domain reads KAGVTQTPRYLIKTRGQQVTLSCSPISGHRSVSWYQQTPGQGLQFLFEYFSETQRNKGNFPGRFSGRQFSNSRSEMNVSTLELGDSALYLCASGLSDPPNTEAFFGQGTRLTVV.

This chain links TRBV6-7 with TRBJ1-4; D remains unclear. TRBV6-7 is an open reading frame, and its role is uncertain. CDR3 size: 14 residues. V lost 6 bases, J lost 4 bases, and 12 bases lay in between. The CDR3 DNA sequence: TGTGCCAGCAGGCTATCAGGCGGTAATGAAAAACTGTTTTTT. Translation: CASRLSGGNEKLFF.

This rearrangement joins TRBV18 to TRBJ1-5; no clear D gene. This CDR3 is built from 14 residues. V dropped 3 bases and J dropped 3 bases, with 9 bases sitting between them. Germline V gene data show CDR1 as KGHSH and CDR2 as LQKENI. CDR3 in amino acids: CASSPGLLNQPQHF. CDR3 DNA: TGTGCCAGCTCACCGGGCCTGCTCAATCAGCCCCAGCATTTT.

The gene calls are TRBV10-2 and TRBJ2-5; 9 bases are shared with TRBD2. CDR1 is WSHSY, CDR2 SAAADI, per germline. J was trimmed by 2 bases and V by 6 bases; bases with no gene match: 1. The CDR3 covers 13 residues. The CDR3 is CASRAGGQETQYF. In DNA form, the CDR3 reads TGCGCCAGCAGGGCGGGGGGGCAAGAGACCCAGTACTTC.

Worth noting for this clone: A much larger clone lies one base from this, so it may be a read error. The same CDR3 arises from other DNA sequences in this sample as well. The chain links TRBV6-1 to TRBJ1-2; D is unresolved. CDR1 and CDR2 from the germline V gene are MNHNS and SASEGT. The CDR3 runs to 16 residues. The germline V and J ends were trimmed by 1 base and 8 bases, with 20 bases remaining between them. The CDR3 sequence is CASSEVMGQVSKGYTF. CDR3 DNA sequence: TGTGCCAGCAGTGAAGTAATGGGTCAGGTCTCCAAGGGCTACACCTTC.

This clone was seen just once. The chain has TRBV4-2 and TRBJ1-5, with 8 bases lining up with TRBD1. The junction had 2 bases not matched to a gene; V was cut back by 2 bases and J by 5 bases. Germline V gene sequence: CDR1 LGHNA, CDR2 YNFKEQ. CDR3 length: 14 residues. This chain's CDR3 is CASSQTGGYQPQHF. CDR3 in DNA: TGTGCCAGCAGCCAAACAGGGGGATATCAGCCCCAGCATTTT.

Notes on this clone: At one of its ends the junction is not consistent with the germline gene, which may arise from a read error. CDR3 sequence: CASSLKTSGGADTQYF. The DNA of the CDR3 is TGTGCTAGCAGCCTCAAGACTAGCGGGGGGGCGGATACGCAGTATTTT. This chain uses TRBV7-7 with TRBJ2-3, with TRBD2 matching over 14 bases. The V gene's germline CDR1 is SSHAT and CDR2 FNYEAQ (reference sequence). This CDR3 region has 16 residues. Variable domain in full (rest from reference TRBV7-7 and TRBJ2-3): GAGVSQSPRYKVTKRGQDVTLRCDPISSHATLYWYQQALGQGPEFLTYFNYEAQPDKSGLPSDRFSAERPEGSISTLTIQRTEQRDSAMYRCASSLKTSGGADTQYFGPGTRLTVL.

This rearrangement joins TRBV2 to TRBJ1-2, with D possibly matching TRBD1 (6 bases). Germline V gene data show CDR1 as SNHLY and CDR2 as FYNNEI. Trimming stripped 1 base from V and 5 bases from J, with 11 bases between. The CDR3 is 14 amino acids. The CDR3 DNA sequence: TGTGCCAGCAGTGAAGACAGGGTCAGGTATGGCTACACCTTC. It specifies CASSEDRVRYGYTF.

The chain combines TRBV9 with TRBJ2-3; maybe TRBD1 (6 bases). The CDR3 loop spans 14 amino acids. CDR1 and CDR2 (germline): SGDLS, YYNGEE. V shed 2 bases and J shed 3 bases, with 10 bases lying between them. The CDR3 protein is CASSVTGTTDTQYF. CDR3 in DNA: TGTGCCAGCAGCGTGACAGGAACAACAGATACGCAGTATTTT.

This chain joins TRBV14 and TRBJ1-6; possible D gene TRBD1, 5 bases. The germline V gene encodes CDR1 SGHDN and CDR2 FVKESK. The V end lost 2 bases, the J end lost 6 bases, and 11 bases lay between the germline ends. The CDR3 extends over 15 amino acids. CDR3 amino acids: CASSQRGRSNSPLHF. The DNA of the CDR3 is TGTGCCAGCAGCCAAAGGGGCAGGAGTAATTCACCCCTCCACTTT.

The rearrangement joins TRBV5-1 to TRBJ2-3, with 7 bases aligning to TRBD2. Germline V CDR1 and CDR2: SGHRS, YFSETQ. The CDR3 is made up of 17 amino acids. V shed 4 bases, J shed 4 bases, and the junction held 15 bases outside the gene matches. CDR3 sequence (DNA): TGCGCCAGCAGCGGGGGGGGACTGGCCCTTTCAGCAGATACGCAGTATTTT. This sequence encodes CASSGGGLALSADTQYF.

The genes are TRBV28 and TRBJ2-5; 9 positions agree with TRBD1. The germline gives CDR1 MDHEN, CDR2 SYDVKM. V lost 5 bases, J lost 3 bases, and 4 bases stayed unmatched. CDR3 size: 14 residues. CDR3 residues: CASSPGTGKETQYF. CDR3 nucleotide sequence: TGTGCCAGCAGTCCAGGGACAGGGAAAGAGACCCAGTACTTC. Together with reference TRBV28 and TRBJ2-5, the CDR3 gives the full variable domain: DVKVTQSSRYLVKRTGEKVFLECVQDMDHENMFWYRQDPGLGLRLIYFSYDVKMKEKGDIPEGYSVSREKKERFSLILESASTNQTSMYLCASSPGTGKETQYFGPGTRLLVL.

The chain couples TRBV9 to TRBJ1-1, with D tentatively TRBD1 (5 bases). V shed 6 bases and J shed 7 bases, with 19 bases lying between them. Germline CDR1 and CDR2: SGDLS and YYNGEE. The CDR3 loop spans 14 amino acids. The CDR3 loop reads CASTKTGDRGEAFF. The CDR3 coding sequence is TGTGCCAGCACCAAGACGGGGGATCGTGGTGAAGCTTTCTTT.

As concerns this clone: Other DNA sequences in this specimen translate into the identical CDR3. The genes are TRBV9 and TRBJ2-7; 11 positions agree with TRBD1. Germline-derived CDR1 and CDR2 are SGDLS and YYNGEE. CDR3 length equals 15 residues. Losses at the gene ends were 0 bases for V and 4 bases for J; bases not matched to a gene: 3. The CDR3 spells CASSVGGTGGYEQYF. The CDR3 region has the DNA TGTGCCAGCAGCGTAGGCGGGACAGGGGGATACGAGCAGTACTTC.

The rearrangement uses TRBV7-3 and TRBJ2-2; maybe TRBD2 (7 bases). Germline CDR1 SGHTA, CDR2 FQGTGA. The CDR3 is 16 amino acids. Trimming removed 4 bases from V and 8 bases from J, with 20 bases in between. The CDR3 is CASSSLPGGGRGELFF. DNA of the CDR3: TGTGCCAGCAGCTCCCTGCCGGGGGGCGGAAGAGGGGAGCTGTTTTTT. Complete variable domain (other parts from reference TRBV7-3 and TRBJ2-2): GAGVSQTPSNKVTEKGKYVELRCDPISGHTALYWYRQSLGQGPEFLIYFQGTGAADDSGLPNDRFFAVRPEGSVSTLKIQRTERGDSAVYLCASSSLPGGGRGELFFGEGSRLTVL.

The chain joins TRBV6-1 to TRBJ2-7; no clear D gene. The germline V gene has CDR1 MNHNS and CDR2 SASEGT. The CDR3 loop spans 12 amino acids. Trimming pared 3 bases from V and 7 bases from J, leaving 10 bases between. DNA of the CDR3: TGTGCCAGCAGTGATGAAAGGGCTGAGCAGTACTTC. The encoded protein is CASSDERAEQYF.

The chain combines TRBV7-9 with TRBJ2-1, with unresolved D. The CDR3 runs 12 residues. V was trimmed by 1 base and J by 14 bases, leaving 12 bases between them. CDR1 and CDR2 (germline): SEHNR, FQNEAQ (reference sequence). DNA of the CDR3: TGTGCCAGCAGCTTAGTCGGAGAAGTGGAGTTCTTC. This sequence encodes CASSLVGEVEFF.

This chain uses TRBV5-4 with TRBJ1-6; 8 nucleotides agree with TRBD1. The V gene end was trimmed by 3 bases and the J gene end by 7 bases; junction bases not matched to a gene: 6. This CDR3 comprises 15 residues. CDR1 SGHNT and CDR2 YYREEE come from the germline V gene (reference sequence). This CDR3 is CASSSGWDRNSPLHF. The CDR3 DNA reads TGTGCCAGCAGCTCCGGTTGGGACAGGAATTCACCCCTCCACTTT.

The chain joins TRBV3-1 (or the pseudogene TRBV3-2) to TRBJ2-1; 11 positions match TRBD2. The trim removed 5 bases at V and 3 bases at J, leaving 3 bases unmatched. The CDR3 has 15 amino acids. Germline assignment: CDR1 LGHDT and CDR2 YNNKEL (reference sequence). The CDR3 DNA follows: TGTGCCAGCAGCTTCACTAGCGGGAGCTACAATGAGCAGTTCTTC. This encodes CASSFTSGSYNEQFF.

The chain is built from TRBV7-3 and TRBJ2-1; D call uncertain. Germline V gives CDR1 SGHTA, CDR2 FQGTGA. Between the trimmed V and J ends, which lost 2 bases and 0 bases, there was a span of 8 bases. This CDR3 has 15 residues. The CDR3: CASSLRRSSYNEQFF. The CDR3 bases are TGTGCCAGCAGCTTACGGCGGAGCTCCTACAATGAGCAGTTCTTC.

The chain joins TRBV5-5 to TRBJ2-7, with a possible D match to TRBD1 (6 bases). The CDR3 runs to 16 residues. Germline CDR1 reads SGHKS; CDR2 reads YYEKEE (reference sequence). V lost 2 bases to trimming and J lost 3 bases, with 18 bases between them. The CDR3, as DNA: TGTGCCAGCAGCTTAGGCCCCCAGGACAGAGACTACGAGCAGTACTTC. Protein sequence: CASSLGPQDRDYEQYF.

V and J are TRBV28 and TRBJ2-7, with D hard to call. The V end was cut by 5 bases, the J end by 4 bases, with 12 bases between. The length of the CDR3 is 13 residues. From germline, CDR1 is MDHEN and CDR2 SYDVKM. CDR3 sequence (DNA): TGTGCCAGCAGTGTCGACTCTCGATACGAGCAGTACTTC. Residues: CASSVDSRYEQYF.

The V gene is TRBV5-1, the J gene TRBJ2-3; D perhaps matches TRBD1 (5 bases). The CDR3 consists of 16 residues. Germline assignment: CDR1 SGHRS and CDR2 YFSETQ. V was cut by 0 bases and J by 5 bases, with 16 bases left in between. CDR3 sequence (DNA): TGCGCCAGCAGCTTGGTTCTCCAGGGTTCAGAAGATACGCAGTATTTT. Its protein is CASSLVLQGSEDTQYF.